The 11 T cell receptor beta chains given below trace back to one sample, sequenced in a study of T-cell reconstitution after alpha-beta-depleted transplantation in children (dated by TCRdb to 2016 to 2017). The library was generated by PCR. The instrument given in TCRdb is Illumina HiSeq 2500. TCR library preparation used molecular barcoding, with unique molecular identifiers applied to normalize quantification of the TCRbeta repertoire. TCRdb's own reprocessing of the public reads used fastp at Q25 and MiXCR and kept productive beta chains. All rows with the same CDR3 protein become a single entry with the most common DNA and genes. Recorded for this sample are around 600,000 distinct CDR3 sequences; roughly 15% of them occurred a single time. The top ten constitute 1.1% of the sample. The sample here was PBMCs from the stem cell graft donor, taken from the stem cell graft. The receptors come from a human donor who donated a stem cell graft to a child with acute myeloid leukemia.

The count of this clonotype is one. The rearrangement links TRBV11-2 to TRBJ1-1; D is possibly TRBD1 (6 bases). CDR1 SGHAT and CDR2 FQNNGV come from the germline V gene. CDR3 size: 14 residues. V shed 4 bases and J shed 1 base, with 10 bases lying between them. CDR3 DNA: TGTGCCAGCAGCTCCCAACAGGGGAACACTGAAGCTTTCTTT. Translated: CASSSQQGNTEAFF.

Concerning this clonotype itself: Compared with germline, one end of the junction differs, possibly owing to a read error. V and J are TRBV9 and TRBJ2-1; 7 nucleotides line up with TRBD2. Germline CDR1 reads SGDLS; CDR2 reads YYNGEE. The CDR3 has 15 amino acids. Here the CDR3 DNA reads TGTGCCAGCAGCGTAGAGGGCGGGAGATACAATGATCAGATCTTC. This encodes CASSVEGGRYNDQIF.

In DNA form, the CDR3 reads TGCGCCAGCAGCGAAGGGGACCGAGCCACAGATACGCAGTATTTT. Protein sequence: CASSEGDRATDTQYF. This chain joins TRBV5-1 and TRBJ2-3, with D perhaps given as TRBD1 or TRBD2 (5 bases each). This CDR3 is 15 amino acids long. The V end lost 4 bases, the J end lost 2 bases, and 14 bases lay between the germline ends. Germline CDR1 and CDR2: SGHRS and YFSETQ.

This clonotype was counted many times. As DNA, the CDR3 is TGTGCCAGCAGCCCGACCTTCTCCTACTACGAGCAGTACTTC. This codes for CASSPTFSYYEQYF. This chain connects TRBV7-2 to TRBJ2-7; the D is unclear. The CDR3 runs to 14 residues. Trimming stripped 5 bases from V and 3 bases from J, with 14 bases between. In germline, CDR1 is SGHTA, CDR2 FQGNSA.

The chain employs TRBV20-1 and TRBJ2-7; 12 positions agree with TRBD2. The CDR3 runs to 14 residues. The germline V gene has CDR1 DFQATT and CDR2 SNEGSKA (reference sequence). V lost 5 bases and J lost 4; bases outside the gene matches: 6. CDR3 nucleotide sequence: TGCAGTGCTCCCACTAGCGGGGGGTCTTACGAGCAGTACGTC. It yields the protein CSAPTSGGSYEQYV.

This clonotype was observed a handful of times. This CDR3 reads CASSPAQDRLGRPQHF. CDR3 sequence (DNA): TGTGCCAGCAGTCCCGCCCAGGACAGGCTGGGCCGGCCCCAGCATTTT. The V and J genes are TRBV12-3 or TRBV12-4 and TRBJ1-5; 7 positions agree with TRBD1. This CDR3 spans 16 amino acids. The V gene end was trimmed by 5 bases and the J gene end by 9 bases; junction bases not matched to a gene: 16.

This clonotype was counted ten times or more. V gene TRBV20-1 combines with J gene TRBJ2-3; TRBD1 matches at 8 bases. V was clipped by 3 bases and J by 6 bases; unmatched bases: 11. Germline CDR1 reads DFQATT; CDR2 reads SNEGSKA (reference sequence). The CDR3 has 15 residues. Written as DNA, the CDR3 is TGCAGTGCTAGTGTCCCAGGGGGCAAATCCGATACGCAGTATTTT. This sequence encodes CSASVPGGKSDTQYF.

This clonotype was detected many times. The rearrangement uses TRBV5-8 and TRBJ1-5; 8 bases agree with TRBD1. Looked up from germline, CDR1 is SGHTS and CDR2 is YDEGEE. The J segment lost 7 bases and the V segment lost 1 base, leaving 4 bases of the junction unmatched. The CDR3 has 14 amino acids. The CDR3 DNA reads TGTGCCAGCAGCTTGACAGGGGGATTGCAGCCCCAGCATTTT. It yields the protein CASSLTGGLQPQHF.

Ten or more counts support this clonotype. The rearrangement joins TRBV20-1 to TRBJ2-1; possibly TRBD1 for D (5 bases). The CDR3 sequence is 14 residues long. The germline CDR1 and CDR2 sequences are DFQATT and SNEGSKA (reference sequence). Trimming stripped 3 bases from V and 0 bases from J, with 9 bases between. CDR3 nucleotide sequence: TGCAGTGCTAGGGGGCCGAGCTCCTACAATGAGCAGTTCTTC. Amino acid sequence: CSARGPSSYNEQFF.

This clonotype was detected a few times. This chain uses TRBV7-9 with TRBJ2-7; 8 positions agree with TRBD1. The CDR3 sequence is 15 residues long. V lost 4 bases to trimming and J lost 3 bases; unmatched junction nucleotides: 8. Germline CDR1 and CDR2: SEHNR and FQNEAQ (reference sequence). The CDR3 spells CASSSKRTGHYEQYF. CDR3 DNA sequence: TGTGCCAGCAGCTCAAAGAGGACAGGGCACTACGAGCAGTACTTC. The full variable domain, its missing parts supplied by reference TRBV7-9 and TRBJ2-7, is DTGVSQNPRHKITKRGQNVTFRCDPISEHNRLYWYRQTLGQGPEFLTYFQNEAQLEKSRLLSDRFSAERPKGSFSTLEIQRTEQGDSAMYLCASSSKRTGHYEQYFGPGTRLTVT.

This clonotype was counted at least ten times. The rearrangement uses TRBV29-1 and TRBJ2-1; TRBD2 is a possible D gene (5 bases). The CDR3 covers 15 residues. Trimming took off 8 bases at V and 1 base at J, with 18 bases between the two ends. Germline CDR1 and CDR2: SQVTM and ANQGSEA. CDR3 nucleotide sequence: TGCAGCTCGAGGAGCGGTCGGGTTTCCTACAATGAGCAGTTCTTC. Translation: CSSRSGRVSYNEQFF.